Sequencing of this TCR beta chain was carried out in a study of PD-1 blockade in classical Hodgkin lymphoma. All the patients suffered relapse after autologous stem cell transplantation, and brentuximab vedotin exposure differed. The germline V gene encodes CDR1 SGHTA and CDR2 FQGNSA. This CDR3 spans 16 amino acids. J gave up 4 bases and V 1 base, and 5 bases lay outside the gene matches. Study results and limitations: TCR diversity at baseline was reported to be reduced in newly diagnosed patients relative to healthy donors. With CD4+ cells, TCR diversity rose significantly by C4D1, but not with CD8+ cells. The repertoire differences lack a defined cause, possibly disease activity or prior therapy. Similar baseline diversity was found in complete responders and newly diagnosed patients.

On this clone itself: The antigen remains undetermined.

Profiled with immunoSEQ multiplex PCR; TCRdb holds only in-frame clones, not every one. The sample has approximately 34,000 clones; around 82% are singletons. The source was peripheral blood mononuclear cells (PBMCs), collected at baseline. V gene TRBV7-2 combines with J gene TRBJ2-1; 9 bases align to TRBD2. The receptor was derived from a human donor with classical Hodgkin lymphoma. This chain's CDR3 is CASSLGPSGEYNEQFF. The CDR3 DNA follows: TGTGCCAGCAGCTTAGGGCCTAGCGGGGAATACAATGAGCAGTTCTTC.